These 19 T cell receptor beta chains were all obtained from the same sample, sequenced in a study of spatial heterogeneity in lung cancer. TCRdb analysed the 5' RACE reads with MiXCR anew, one entry per CDR3 protein. The sample carries around 110,000 distinct CDR3 sequences, about 12% recorded once. This sample's time point: blood at routine non-recurrence follow-up after resection. Researchers sequenced whole RNA taken from tumor, nontumor lung or frozen PBMC without sorting. The sequenced sample was PBMCs, obtained at follow-up. These receptors came from a male donor with early-stage non-small cell lung cancer.

This clonotype was detected many times. The chain links TRBV7-8 to TRBJ1-1; D is unclear. Trimming took 5 bases from V and 4 from J, leaving 8 bases between them. Germline values: CDR1 SGHVS, CDR2 FQNEAQ. The CDR3 is 12 amino acids. CDR3 sequence (DNA): TGTGCCAGCAGCCTGAGAAGCACTGAAGCTTTCTTT. Encoded protein: CASSLRSTEAFF.

The table lists this clonotype with a few counts. The chain recombines TRBV4-1 with TRBJ2-2; TRBD2 might be the D (5 bases). V dropped 0 bases and J dropped 1 base, with 12 bases sitting between them. Germline CDR1 MGHRA, CDR2 YSYEKL. The CDR3 is made up of 17 amino acids. CDR3 protein: CASSQEFLARNTGELFF. Written as DNA, the CDR3 is TGCGCCAGCAGCCAAGAATTCCTAGCACGGAACACCGGGGAGCTGTTTTTT.

This chain links TRBV9 with TRBJ1-6; 7 nucleotides match TRBD1. The CDR3 has 13 amino acids. CDR1 and CDR2 (germline): SGDLS, YYNGEE. With V trimmed by 4 bases and J by 10 bases, 5 bases remained unmatched. CDR3 in amino acids: CASSTRGESPLHF. The DNA for the CDR3 is TGTGCCAGCAGCACCAGGGGGGAGTCACCCCTCCACTTT.

This clonotype has at least ten counts. The chain employs TRBV27 and TRBJ2-4; no firm D call. Germline values: CDR1 MNHEY, CDR2 SMNVEV (reference sequence). This CDR3 has 15 amino acids. V was trimmed by 2 bases and J by 1 base, leaving 9 bases between them. CDR3 in amino acids: CASSLGPTAKNIQYF. The CDR3 DNA follows: TGTGCCAGCAGTTTAGGGCCAACGGCCAAAAACATTCAGTACTTC.

This clonotype was detected a few times. This chain joins TRBV24-1 and TRBJ2-5; possible D gene TRBD2, 6 bases. CDR1 is KGHDR and CDR2 is SFDVKD in the germline V gene. The CDR3 loop spans 13 amino acids. V shed 9 bases and J shed 5 bases, with 15 bases lying between them. The CDR3 loop is CATAGTSGETQYF. CDR3 coding DNA: TGTGCCACCGCCGGGACTTCCGGGGAGACCCAGTACTTC.

This clonotype was seen at least ten times. This chain connects TRBV4-2 to TRBJ1-5, with a possible D match to TRBD1 (5 bases). CDR1 is LGHNA and CDR2 is YNFKEQ in the germline V gene. Between the trimmed V and J ends, which lost 0 bases and 6 bases, there was a span of 9 bases. The CDR3 sequence is 14 residues long. The CDR3 DNA reads TGTGCCAGCAGCCAAGATGGGGGGGGTCAGCCCCAGCATTTT. Residues: CASSQDGGGQPQHF.

The chain employs TRBV20-1 and TRBJ2-4; D might be TRBD1 or TRBD2, each matching 5 bases. The CDR3 totals 15 residues. Germline V lookup: CDR1 DFQATT, CDR2 SNEGSKA (reference sequence). V lost 0 bases to trimming and J lost 4 bases, with 13 bases between them. This CDR3 is CSARDLRGPKNIQYF. CDR3 nucleotides: TGCAGTGCTAGAGATCTGAGGGGACCAAAAAACATTCAGTACTTC.

This clonotype has a count of ten or more. The genes are TRBV12-3 or TRBV12-4 and TRBJ1-1, with D uncertain. CDR3 size: 13 residues. Trimming cost V 2 bases and J 1 base, with 5 bases left between them. DNA of the CDR3: TGTGCCAGCAGTTTATCTGGGAACACTGAAGCTTTCTTT. Translating it yields CASSLSGNTEAFF.

By share of the sample, this clonotype is medium-sized. J is TRBJ1-5 and V is TRBV12-3 or TRBV12-4; 7 bases fit TRBD1. The CDR3 spans 15 residues. J gave up 8 bases and V 4 bases, and 11 bases lay outside the gene matches. The CDR3 nucleotides read TGTGCCAGCAGTTCCGACAAACAGGGGAACGAGCCCCAGCATTTT. Residues: CASSSDKQGNEPQHF.

This clonotype was observed many times. The chain is built from TRBV15 and TRBJ1-1; unclear D gene. CDR1 is LNHNV and CDR2 is YYDKDF in the germline V gene (reference sequence). Trimming pared 3 bases from V and 4 bases from J, leaving 9 bases between. This CDR3 spans 13 amino acids. The CDR3 is CATSREGGTEAFF. The CDR3 DNA follows: TGTGCCACCAGCAGGGAGGGTGGCACTGAAGCTTTCTTT. Looking up the rest from reference TRBV15 and TRBJ1-1 gives the full variable domain: DAMVIQNPRYQVTQFGKPVTLSCSQTLNHNVMYWYQQKSSQAPKLLFHYYDKDFNNEADTPDNFQSRRPNTSFCFLDIRSPGLGDTAMYLCATSREGGTEAFFGQGTRLTVV.

This clonotype was observed many times. This chain uses TRBV20-1 with TRBJ2-3; 9 bases match TRBD2. Germline V gene lookup returns CDR1 DFQATT and CDR2 SNEGSKA (reference sequence). The CDR3 length is 16 residues. With V trimmed by 4 bases and J by 4 bases, 12 bases remained unmatched. The CDR3 DNA reads as TGCAGTGCTACACCGGTGGCGGGGGGGCAGGCAGATACGCAGTATTTT. It specifies CSATPVAGGQADTQYF.

This clonotype has a handful of counts. The chain links TRBV4-3 to TRBJ2-7; 15 bases map to TRBD2. J lost 5 bases, V lost 4 bases, and 0 bases had no gene match. Germline CDR1 and CDR2: LGHNA and YSLEER. The CDR3 consists of 14 residues. CDR3 DNA: TGCGCCAGCAGCCGGACTAGCGGGGGGGACGAGCAGTACTTC. It is translated as CASSRTSGGDEQYF.

The chain carries TRBV3-1 and TRBJ2-2, with D unresolved. The CDR3 loop spans 16 amino acids. Trimming shortened V by 0 bases and J by 4 bases, and 12 bases separated the two germline ends. Germline V gives CDR1 LGHDT, CDR2 YNNKEL (reference sequence). The CDR3 spells CASSQDRGTFTGELFF. The CDR3 DNA reads as TGTGCCAGCAGCCAAGATCGTGGCACGTTCACCGGGGAGCTGTTTTTT.

This clonotype has at least ten counts. The J gene is TRBJ2-5, the V gene TRBV5-5; 9 bases align to TRBD2. CDR3 length equals 13 residues. Trimming took 3 bases from V and 3 from J; bases not matched to a gene: 0. Germline CDR1 and CDR2: SGHKS and YYEKEE (reference sequence). The CDR3, as DNA: TGTGCCAGCAGCTGGACTAGCGAAGAGACCCAGTACTTC. Translation gives CASSWTSEETQYF.

The sample holds many counts of this clonotype. CDR3 nucleotides: TGCGCCAGCAGCTTTAAGGGGTCACACACAGATACGCAGTATTTT. It yields the protein CASSFKGSHTDTQYF. The V gene is TRBV5-1, the J gene TRBJ2-3, with D tentatively TRBD1 (5 bases). V was trimmed by 2 bases and J by 2 bases, leaving 12 bases between them. CDR3 size: 15 residues. CDR1 is SGHRS, CDR2 YFSETQ, per germline.

The chain carries TRBV2 and TRBJ1-5, with 9 nucleotides matching TRBD1. Germline CDR1 is SNHLY and CDR2 is FYNNEI. V was clipped by 6 bases and J by 5 bases; unmatched bases: 5. The CDR3 length is 14 residues. Here the CDR3 DNA reads TGTGCCAGCAGCATGGGGACAGGGCATCAGCCCCAGCATTTT. Encoded protein: CASSMGTGHQPQHF.

The chain employs TRBV5-4 and TRBJ2-5; 8 nucleotides align to TRBD2. The CDR3 consists of 14 residues. Germline values: CDR1 SGHNT, CDR2 YYREEE (reference sequence). The V and J ends lost 4 bases and 5 bases, in that order; junction bases with no gene match: 7. DNA for the CDR3: TGTGCCAGCAGCCTCCCGGGGGGGGTCGAGACCCAGTACTTC. This translates into CASSLPGGVETQYF.

V usage is TRBV10-3 and J usage is TRBJ1-1; D call uncertain. The germline CDR1 and CDR2 sequences are ENHRY and SYGVKD. The CDR3 consists of 15 residues. V lost 2 bases, J lost 0 bases, and 10 bases lay in between. Here the CDR3 DNA reads TGTGCCATCAGTGAGATTGGTTCGGTGAACACTGAAGCTTTCTTT. It is translated as CAISEIGSVNTEAFF.

This chain links TRBV10-3 with TRBJ2-2; D gene ambiguous. From germline, CDR1 is ENHRY and CDR2 SYGVKD. There are 16 residues in the CDR3. V lost 2 bases to trimming and J lost 0 bases, with 10 bases between them. CDR3 nucleotide sequence: TGTGCCATCAGTGAGGCACCGCCTCCGAACACCGGGGAGCTGTTTTTT. Protein: CAISEAPPPNTGELFF.